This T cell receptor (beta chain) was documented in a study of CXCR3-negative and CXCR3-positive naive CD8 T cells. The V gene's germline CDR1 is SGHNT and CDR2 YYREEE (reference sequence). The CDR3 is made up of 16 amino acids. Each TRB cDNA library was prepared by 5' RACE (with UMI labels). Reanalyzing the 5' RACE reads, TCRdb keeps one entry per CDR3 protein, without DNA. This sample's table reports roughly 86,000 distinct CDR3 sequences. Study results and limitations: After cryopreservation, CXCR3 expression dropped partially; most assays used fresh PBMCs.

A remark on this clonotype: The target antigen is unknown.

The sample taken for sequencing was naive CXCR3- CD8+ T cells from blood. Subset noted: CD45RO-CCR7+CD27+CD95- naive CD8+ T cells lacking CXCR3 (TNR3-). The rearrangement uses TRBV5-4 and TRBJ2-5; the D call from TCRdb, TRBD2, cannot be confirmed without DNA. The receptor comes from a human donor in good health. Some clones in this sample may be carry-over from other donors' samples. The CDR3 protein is CASSLLSSGGWETQYF. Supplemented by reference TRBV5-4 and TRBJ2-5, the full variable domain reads ETGVTQSPTHLIKTRGQQVTLRCSSQSGHNTVSWYQQALGQGPQFIFQYYREEENGRGNFPPRFSGLQFPNYSSELNVNALELDDSALYLCASSLLSSGGWETQYFGPGTRLLVL.